This TCR beta chain comes out of a study of shared clonotypes between healthy human individuals (TCRdb year 2020). Regarding the complete study: The cohort included three men and a couple of women between 18 and 49 years of age. For each donor, CD4 naive and CD4 memory were each run on three plates, CD8 naive on two plates, and CD8 memory on one plate. The study deeply sequenced blood TCR repertoires of five healthy adults to estimate repertoire size and the extent of clonotype sharing between individuals. Libraries were prepared and TCR repertoires were sequenced by different laboratories using diverse techniques, in order to increase sequencing depth and limit assay-specific biases. Each donor's leukapheresis produced roughly between roughly 0.94 and 9.5 billion PBMCs.

Via the germline V gene, CDR1 is MGHDK and CDR2 SYGVNS. Including the terminal cysteine and phenylalanine, the CDR3 comprises 13 residues. The sequence is cut down to CDR3 DNA, 39 bases in frame from base 1. Here V drops 6 bases and J drops 6 bases, and the junction holds 6 bases not matched to any gene. A note on this clone: Its binding antigen is unknown. Base-call qualities are not available, and no considerably larger clone is one nucleotide away.

What the work shows at the level of the full study, not this receptor alone: Compared with non-shared clonotypes, the clonotypes found in all four sorted-subset donors had higher generation probabilities. Even with the large sequencing depth, rarefaction of the sorted-subset datasets indicated that sequencing was incomplete. Sampling was restricted to blood, and TCR repertoires in tissues likely differ from the TCR repertoires found in blood. Naive subsets generally had larger estimated clonotype richness than memory subsets. Pairwise subsampling led to the expectation that sequencing depth would affect the degree of clonotype sharing among donors. Sharing across a handful of donors was observed for 5% to 6.5% of naive CD4, over 3% of naive CD8, over 2% of memory CD4, and about 0.39% of memory CD8 clonotypes. The genetic and exposure-history diversity represented was limited by the small number of donors.

Using the deep immunoSEQ assay, TCR CDR3 regions were amplified from genomic DNA by multiplex PCR. Extracted genomic DNA from each cell subset was distributed evenly across all wells of several immunoSEQ 96-well plates, and each plate was treated as a replicate. Each replicate PCR for sorted subsets received approximately 220 ng genomic DNA, equal to about 30,000 T cell genomes. Purified libraries were quantified with a Qubit 3.0 fluorometer, sized on a Bioanalyzer 2100, and re-quantified with the KAPA Library Quantification kit. Each immunoSEQ 96-well plate was sequenced on its own single-read 150-cycle Illumina NextSeq 550 flow cell. For the original study's pipeline: Because the immunoSEQ output held only junctional sequences and lacked quality scores, the filtering could not match the filtering applied to full-length reads. To assign V/J genes and CDR3, sequences were annotated against IMGT germline references using PyIR, a Python wrapper for IgBLAST v1.9. Reads with weak V/J assignments (E-value above 1e-6), missing CDR3, stop codons, out-of-frame junctions, or ambiguous translated residues were removed. V3J clonotypes were defined as sequences sharing the same inferred V gene, J gene, and CDR3 amino acid sequence. The percentage overlap between two repertoires was calculated by dividing the number of shared unique clonotypes by the size of the smaller repertoire. Three approaches were used to assess repertoire richness: RTK rarefaction, the Chao1 estimator, and Recon v2.1 estimates of unobserved clonotypes. OLGA was used to compute generation probabilities for all TCRbeta clonotypes that the gDNA method yielded from a few donors. Sourced from immuneACCESS, this table was stored by TCRdb with only in-frame sequences that have V and J called. A share of the clones is absent; for the studies checked, an unresolved V gene accounts for under half, and the remainder has no known explanation. That table furnishes V, J and clone size, whereas the DNA furnished D and trimming. The sample includes 950,000 to 1,300,000 clones, with roughly 80% observed a single time. The top ten clonotypes cover about 1.4% of the sample.

Donors were healthy HIV-negative adults with no recently reported acute infections or vaccinations. All donors were Caucasian adults living in Nashville, Tennessee, USA. CD4+ T cells were enriched by magnetic negative selection; naive cells were then positively selected on CD45RA, and the negative fraction formed the memory subset. Blood was obtained by leukapheresis, after which PBMCs were separated by Ficoll-Histopaque density gradient centrifugation and cryopreserved in liquid nitrogen vapor phase. Analytical flow cytometry was used to check the purity and quantity of every magnetically sorted T cell population. Genomic DNA was isolated from each sorted fraction and quantified by UV absorbance on a Nanodrop 2000c.

Material for sequencing was memory CD4+ T cells sorted from blood. The meaning of the sample's cell subset or site label: CD45RA-negative fraction. The receptor's source is a man younger than 30 in good health. In this chain, TRBV25-1 is recombined with TRBJ1-2, with TRBD1 identical over 8 junction bases. The DNA is as follows: TGTGCCAGCAGCGAGGACAGGGTAAATGGCTACACCTTC. Its protein product is CASSEDRVNGYTF.